This record concerns one T cell receptor (beta chain) sequence. Generated by immunoSEQ multiplex PCR, the TCRdb table keeps only in-frame clones and is missing some. The top ten clones hold 47% of a sample with about 42,000 clones, around 78% of them seen once. This record comes from a study of control samples from healthy donors and cancer patients. Germline-derived CDR1 and CDR2 are SGHVS and FQNEAQ. Trimming pared 2 bases from V and 2 bases from J, leaving 13 bases between. There are 15 residues in the CDR3. The sequenced sample was blood. The TCR was taken from a man aged 60 to 75 in good health. J is TRBJ2-7 and V is TRBV7-8; no reliable D call. CDR3 DNA sequence: TGTGCCAGCAGCTTATCCCAGGTGGCAGCCTACGAGCAGTACTTC. It specifies CASSLSQVAAYEQYF.